Listed below are T cell receptor beta chains from one sample, sequenced in a study of blood T cell repertoires in COVID-19. TCRdb keeps only in-frame clones here, not all; method: immunoSEQ multiplex PCR. The sample includes 310,000 or so clones, 87% of them seen just once. Sample: PBMCs or T cells enriched from blood (not recorded which). These receptors originate from a woman aged 18-35 years who had recovered from COVID-19. Each CDR3 is given with its conserved first and last residue. D genes are given only for firm matches. Some rows mark clone size as missing; the rest say once, few, many or name a class of expanded clone.

>TRBV9|TRBJ2-2|-|TRBD2
TGTGCCAGCAGCATACTAGCGGGAGGGTCCACCGGGGAGCTGTTTTTT
CASSILAGGSTGELFF
>TRBV5-8|TRBJ1-2|-|TRBD1
TGTGCCAGCAGCATGGACAGGGGATATAATGGCTACACCTTC
CASSMDRGYNGYTF
>TRBV29-1|TRBJ2-3|-|TRBD1
TGCAGCGTTAATAACCCGGTAGGAGACAGGGGGCATATTGGTACGCAGTATTTT
CSVNNPVGDRGHIGTQYF
>TRBV6-5|TRBJ1-1|-|-
TGTGCCAGCAGTAGGGGATTCACTGAAGCTTTCTTT
CASSRGFTEAFF
>TRBV9|TRBJ1-2|-|-
TGTGCCAGCAGCCCGAAGGACAGTCTTCTTAACTATGGCTACACCTTC
CASSPKDSLLNYGYTF
>TRBV7-6|TRBJ2-7|medium-sized|TRBD1
TGTGCCAGCAGCTTAGAGGGCAGGGGGATCTACGAGCAGTACTTC
CASSLEGRGIYEQYF
>TRBV6-2/TRBV6-3|TRBJ2-3|-|-
TGTGCCAGCAGTTCCGGACACGCCGTAGATACGCAGTATTTT
CASSSGHAVDTQYF
>TRBV3-1/TRBV3-2|TRBJ2-7|-|-
TGTGCCAGCAGTATTGACAGAGTGGGGGAGCAGTACTTC
CASSIDRVGEQYF
>TRBV28|TRBJ2-3|-|-
TGTGCCAGCAGTTTGGCTTGGGGCGGGGGCACAGATACGCAGTATTTT
CASSLAWGGGTDTQYF
>TRBV28|TRBJ1-2|-|-
TGTGCCAGCAGTTTAGGGGCAGGGGTCATATATGGCTACACCTTC
CASSLGAGVIYGYTF
>TRBV13|TRBJ2-1|few|TRBD2
TGTGCCAGCAGAACTCCGGGGGGTGAGCAGTTCTTC
CASRTPGGEQFF
>TRBV28|TRBJ1-6|-|-
TGTGCCAGCAGCAAAGTCAGGGATGCGGATTCACCCCTCCACTTT
CASSKVRDADSPLHF
>TRBV2|TRBJ1-2|-|TRBD1
TGTGCCAGCATCCTTGGACAGGGGGTAGGCTATGGCTACACCTTC
CASILGQGVGYGYTF
>TRBV19|TRBJ2-7|-|TRBD2
TGTGCCAGTAGGACTAGCGGGGATTACGAGCAGTACTTC
CASRTSGDYEQYF
>TRBV7-2|TRBJ1-4|-|-
TGTGCCAGCAGCTCTCGGAGGGTGGGAACTAATGAAAAACTGTTTTTT
CASSSRRVGTNEKLFF
>TRBV18|TRBJ2-1|-|-
TGTGCCAGCTCACCAGGCCGGGTTATAGACAATGAGCAGTTCTTC
CASSPGRVIDNEQFF
>TRBV19|TRBJ1-5|once|TRBD1
TGTGCCAGTAGCCGGGACAGGGAAGGGAGTCAGCCCCAGCATTTT
CASSRDREGSQPQHF
>TRBV6-5|TRBJ2-7|-|-
TGTGCCAGCAGTTACGCAGGCCCCTACGAGCAGTACTTC
CASSYAGPYEQYF
>TRBV12-3/TRBV12-4|TRBJ1-2|-|-
TGTGCCAGCAGTTTAACCGGTATTGATGGCTACACCTTC
CASSLTGIDGYTF
>TRBV5-1|TRBJ1-2|-|-
TGCGCCAGCAGCTTGGCGACGGGGTTTAACCGCTACACCTTC
CASSLATGFNRYTF
>TRBV7-2|TRBJ1-6|-|-
TGTGCCAGCAGCTTACTCGGGGATGGAAATTCACCCCTCCACTTT
CASSLLGDGNSPLHF
>TRBV29-1|TRBJ1-2|-|-
TGCAGCGCCGCCAGATTTAACTATGGCTACACCTTC
CSAARFNYGYTF
>TRBV24-1|TRBJ1-6|-|-
TGTGCCACCAGTGGATGGACTCTACGCGATTGGACCAATTCACCCCTCCACTTT
CATSGWTLRDWTNSPLHF
>TRBV15|TRBJ1-6|-|-
TGTGCCACCAGCAGAGACAGGGGCCGTGGTTCACCCCTCCACTTT
CATSRDRGRGSPLHF
>TRBV30|TRBJ1-4|-|-
TGTGCCTGGAGTGTACCGGACAGTCTTAATGAAAAACTGTTTTTT
CAWSVPDSLNEKLFF
>TRBV9|TRBJ2-2|-|-
TGTGCCAGCAGCGGGGGACATAAGAACACCGGGGAGCTGTTTTTT
CASSGGHKNTGELFF
>TRBV20-1|TRBJ2-3|-|TRBD2
TGCAGTGGTACGGGACTAGCGGGATACTTT
CSGTGLAGYF
>TRBV20-1|TRBJ2-1|once|TRBD1
TGCAGTGCTAAAGGACAGGGTGAGCAGTTCTTC
CSAKGQGEQFF
>TRBV6-6|TRBJ2-5|few|TRBD1
TGTGCCAGCAGTCGACTTATGACAGGGCCCCAAGAGACCCAGTACTTC
CASSRLMTGPQETQYF
>TRBV28|TRBJ1-2|-|-
TGTGCCAGCAGTTTCGGCAGGGTATATGGCTACACCTTC
CASSFGRVYGYTF
>TRBV28|TRBJ1-1|once|-
TGTGCCAGCGGGAGGGGCAGGAGCACTGAAGCTTTCTTT
CASGRGRSTEAFF
>TRBV1|TRBJ1-2|-|-
TGCACCAGCAGCCAAGATGAAGGGACAGGAGCCTATGGCTACACCTTC
CTSSQDEGTGAYGYTF